A single sample is the source of the 14 T cell receptor beta chains below, sequenced in a study of response to subunit inactivated influenza vaccine. TCRdb fed the RT-PCR reads into MiXCR, producing one record per CDR3 protein. The repertoire holds 500,000 to 550,000 distinct CDR3 sequences, approximately 7.8% seen once, with 10% to 15% in the top ten. The sequencing here drew on PBMCs from blood, taken less than 30 months after vaccination. These receptors were obtained from a man between 50 and 75 years old who received an inactivated influenza vaccine.

A note on this clonotype: A read error is possible here, since a much larger clone lies one base away. The chain links TRBV10-3 to TRBJ2-2, with D hard to call. CDR3 length: 16 residues. CDR1 is ENHRY and CDR2 is SYGVKD in the germline V gene. The CDR3 region is CAISESDARSTRELFF. Here the CDR3 DNA reads TGTGCCATCAGTGAGTCTGACGCGCGGTCCACCCGGGAGCTGTTTTTT.

This clonotype was seen more than once but under ten times. CDR3 region: CASSLVEVSEAFF. The CDR3 region has the DNA TGTGCCAGCAGCTTAGTCGAGGTATCTGAAGCTTTCTTT. The chain is built from TRBV7-2 and TRBJ1-1; D remains unclear. Trimming stripped 1 base from V and 6 bases from J, with 9 bases between. CDR1 SGHTA and CDR2 FQGNSA come from the germline V gene. The CDR3 is 13 residues long. The whole variable domain, remainder taken from reference TRBV7-2 and TRBJ1-1, is GAGVSQSPSNKVTEKGKDVELRCDPISGHTALYWYRQSLGQGLEFLIYFQGNSAPDKSGLPSDRFSAERTGGSVSTLTIQRTQQEDSAVYLCASSLVEVSEAFFGQGTRLTVV.

The rearrangement links TRBV6-5 to TRBJ1-1; unclear D gene. Germline V gene data show CDR1 as MNHEY and CDR2 as SVGAGI. CDR3 length equals 12 residues. Trimming took off 4 bases at V and 10 bases at J, with 13 bases between the two ends. CDR3 region: CASSSPREGAFF. CDR3 sequence (DNA): TGTGCCAGCAGTTCCCCGCGAGAGGGAGCTTTCTTT.

This clonotype was recorded at least ten times. The rearrangement uses TRBV5-6 and TRBJ2-7; 7 bases map to TRBD2. This CDR3 has 14 amino acids. Trimming removed 0 bases from V and 2 bases from J; junction bases left unmatched: 2. CDR1 is SGHDT and CDR2 is YYEEEE in the germline V gene. This CDR3 is CASSLGGGTYEQYF. In nucleotides, the CDR3 is TGTGCCAGCAGCTTGGGGGGAGGGACCTACGAGCAGTACTTC.

This clonotype was detected many times. The chain couples TRBV3-1 to TRBJ1-6; D unclear. Germline CDR1 and CDR2: LGHDT and YNNKEL (reference sequence). V was cut by 4 bases and J by 7 bases, with 14 bases left in between. The CDR3 length is 15 residues. CDR3 sequence reads: CASSPSVQGNSPLHF. The CDR3 DNA follows: TGTGCCAGCAGCCCGTCGGTTCAAGGGAATTCACCCCTCCACTTT.

This clonotype appeared a few times. The chain combines TRBV5-1 with TRBJ2-7, with D possibly TRBD1 on 6 matching bases. The germline V gene has CDR1 SGHRS and CDR2 YFSETQ. The CDR3 sequence is 15 residues long. Trimming took off 0 bases at V and 6 bases at J, with 16 bases between the two ends. The CDR3 DNA reads TGCGCCAGCAGCTTGGATGTTAACAGGGTCGGCGAGCAGTACTTC. Its protein is CASSLDVNRVGEQYF.

This clonotype was counted only a few times. The chain combines TRBV5-1 with TRBJ1-4, with D unresolved. This CDR3 is 16 amino acids long. The germline V gene encodes CDR1 SGHRS and CDR2 YFSETQ. Trimming stripped 3 bases from V and 0 bases from J, with 12 bases between. This CDR3 reads CASSSGDFATNEKLFF. DNA for the CDR3: TGCGCCAGCAGCTCCGGAGATTTCGCAACTAATGAAAAACTGTTTTTT.

Ten or more counts support this clonotype. The genes are TRBV5-1 and TRBJ2-3; no firm D call. The CDR3 loop spans 14 amino acids. The germline V gene has CDR1 SGHRS and CDR2 YFSETQ. The germline V and J ends were trimmed by 3 bases and 3 bases, with 11 bases remaining between them. The CDR3 region is CASSSMGKTDTQYF. The CDR3, as DNA: TGCGCCAGCAGCTCGATGGGGAAAACAGATACGCAGTATTTT.

This clonotype was detected a few times. The V call is TRBV4-2, the J call TRBJ1-4; 11 positions match TRBD1. CDR1 LGHNA and CDR2 YNFKEQ come from the germline V gene. V gave up 1 base and J gave up 4 bases; unmatched junction bases: 8. The CDR3 is made up of 18 amino acids. The CDR3 reads CASSQALGQGVLNEKLFF. Here the CDR3 DNA reads TGTGCCAGCAGCCAAGCTCTGGGACAGGGGGTCCTTAATGAAAAACTGTTTTTT.

This clonotype was seen repeatedly, ten times or more. The chain has TRBV11-2 and TRBJ2-1; D perhaps matches TRBD2 (6 bases). V shed 5 bases and J shed 9 bases, with 14 bases lying between them. CDR1 and CDR2 from the germline V gene are SGHAT and FQNNGV. The CDR3 is 13 residues long. The DNA of the CDR3 is TGTGCCAGCAGCCCGGGACTGTTGGGTGAGCAGTTCTTC. Protein sequence: CASSPGLLGEQFF. The complete variable domain, with remaining parts taken from reference TRBV11-2 and TRBJ2-1, reads EAGVAQSPRYKIIEKRQSVAFWCNPISGHATLYWYQQILGQGPKLLIQFQNNGVVDDSQLPKDRFSAERLKGVDSTLKIQPAKLEDSAVYLCASSPGLLGEQFFGPGTRLTVL.

The chain employs TRBV7-9 and TRBJ2-1; 10 bases line up with TRBD2. Germline V gives CDR1 SEHNR, CDR2 FQNEAQ (reference sequence). The V and J ends lost 2 bases and 8 bases, in that order; junction bases with no gene match: 9. This CDR3 is 16 amino acids long. CDR3 DNA sequence: TGTGCCAGCAGCTTACGGGCTAGCGGGAGAGGCGATGAGCAGTTCTTC. It translates to CASSLRASGRGDEQFF.

This clonotype appeared many times. The chain has TRBV4-2 and TRBJ2-4; D not certain. CDR1 and CDR2 (germline): LGHNA, YNFKEQ. Between the trimmed V and J ends, which lost 0 bases and 6 bases, there was a span of 6 bases. The CDR3 extends over 13 amino acids. DNA for the CDR3: TGTGCCAGCAGCCAAGAAGCGACAAACATTCAGTACTTC. It translates to CASSQEATNIQYF.

This clonotype was counted between two and nine times. This chain joins TRBV6-1 and TRBJ1-5; a possible D gene is TRBD1 (5 bases). The ends were cut back, 8 bases at V and 4 bases at J, with 12 bases in the middle. CDR1 and CDR2 (germline): MNHNS, SASEGT. The CDR3 length is 13 residues. CDR3 sequence (DNA): TGTGCCAGCTTTGGGGCAACAAATCAGCCCCAGCATTTT. Its translation is CASFGATNQPQHF.

V usage is TRBV5-8 and J usage is TRBJ2-2; D uncertain. V was clipped by 10 bases and J by 0 bases, with 19 bases between them. Germline assignment: CDR1 SGHTS and CDR2 YDEGEE. This CDR3 comprises 16 residues. The CDR3 region has the DNA TGTGCCTGGATTTCTTTGACGGTTACGAACACCGGGGAGCTGTTTTTT. Protein product: CAWISLTVTNTGELFF.